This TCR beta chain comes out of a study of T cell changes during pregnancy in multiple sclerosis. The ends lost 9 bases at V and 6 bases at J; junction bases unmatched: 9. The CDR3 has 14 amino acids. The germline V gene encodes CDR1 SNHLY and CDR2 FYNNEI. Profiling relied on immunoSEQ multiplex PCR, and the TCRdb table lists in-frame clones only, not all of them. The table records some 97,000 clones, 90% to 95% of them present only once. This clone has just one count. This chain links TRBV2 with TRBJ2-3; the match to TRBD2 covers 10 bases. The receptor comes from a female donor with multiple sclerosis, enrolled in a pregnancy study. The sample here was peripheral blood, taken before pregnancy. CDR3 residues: CAREVAGGSDTQYF. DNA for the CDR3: TGTGCCAGGGAGGTAGCGGGAGGTTCCGATACGCAGTATTTT.